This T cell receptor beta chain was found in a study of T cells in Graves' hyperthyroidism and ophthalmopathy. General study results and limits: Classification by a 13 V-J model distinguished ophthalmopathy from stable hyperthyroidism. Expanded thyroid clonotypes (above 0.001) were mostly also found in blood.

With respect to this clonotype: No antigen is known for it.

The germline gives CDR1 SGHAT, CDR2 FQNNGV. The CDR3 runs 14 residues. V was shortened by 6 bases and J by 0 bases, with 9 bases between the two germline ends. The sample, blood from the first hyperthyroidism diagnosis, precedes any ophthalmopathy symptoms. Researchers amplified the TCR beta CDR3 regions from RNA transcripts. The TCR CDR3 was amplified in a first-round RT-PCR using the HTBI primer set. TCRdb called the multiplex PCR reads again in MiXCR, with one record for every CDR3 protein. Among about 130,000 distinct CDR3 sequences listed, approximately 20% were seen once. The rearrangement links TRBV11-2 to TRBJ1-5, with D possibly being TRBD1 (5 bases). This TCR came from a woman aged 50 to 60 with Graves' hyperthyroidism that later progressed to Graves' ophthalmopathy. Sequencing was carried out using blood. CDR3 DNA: TGTGCCAGCAGTGCCGGGACTAGCAATCAGCCCCAGCATTTT. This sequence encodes CASSAGTSNQPQHF.